The T cell receptor beta chain under discussion was sequenced for a study of blood T cell repertoires in COVID-19. Study-level background: Spain, Italy and the United States supplied samples that represented acute and convalescent COVID-19.

TCRdb's table, derived via immunoSEQ multiplex PCR, lists solely in-frame clones and lacks some. The sample has about 220,000 clones, 80% seen once; the top ten hold roughly 4.9%. The receptor's source is a human donor in a cohort sampled during active COVID-19. Sequencing input: peripheral blood.

The CDR3 region has the DNA TGTGCCGGGACTAGCGGGAGGGCCAATGAGCAGTTCTTC. Its protein product is CAGTSGRANEQFF. The V call is TRBV7-9, the J call TRBJ2-1; 16 nucleotides align to TRBD2. V gave up 11 bases and J gave up 6 bases; unmatched junction bases: 1. Germline lookup yields CDR1 SEHNR and CDR2 FQNEAQ (reference sequence). This CDR3 is built from 13 residues. Full variable domain (outside the CDR3, taken from reference TRBV7-9 and TRBJ2-1): DTGVSQNPRHKITKRGQNVTFRCDPISEHNRLYWYRQTLGQGPEFLTYFQNEAQLEKSRLLSDRFSAERPKGSFSTLEIQRTEQGDSAMYLCAGTSGRANEQFFGPGTRLTVL.